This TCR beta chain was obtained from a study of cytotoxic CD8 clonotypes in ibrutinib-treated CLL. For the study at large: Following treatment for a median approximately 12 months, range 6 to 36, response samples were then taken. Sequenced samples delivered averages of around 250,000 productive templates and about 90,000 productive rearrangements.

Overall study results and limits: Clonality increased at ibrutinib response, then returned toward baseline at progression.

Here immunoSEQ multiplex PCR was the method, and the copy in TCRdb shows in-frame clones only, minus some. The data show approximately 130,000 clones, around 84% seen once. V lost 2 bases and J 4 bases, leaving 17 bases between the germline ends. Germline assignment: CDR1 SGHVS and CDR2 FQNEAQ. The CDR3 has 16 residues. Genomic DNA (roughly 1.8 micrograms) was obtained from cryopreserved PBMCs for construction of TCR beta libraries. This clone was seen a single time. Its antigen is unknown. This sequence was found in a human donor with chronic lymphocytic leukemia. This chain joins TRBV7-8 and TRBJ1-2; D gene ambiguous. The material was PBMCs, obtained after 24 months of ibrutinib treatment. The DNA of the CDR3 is TGTGCCAGCAGCTTAACTAACCTGGAATCGGGCTATGGCTACACCTTC. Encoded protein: CASSLTNLESGYGYTF.